These T cell receptor beta chains were read from a single sample in a study of PD-L1 blockade in urothelial cancer. TCRdb's table, derived via immunoSEQ multiplex PCR, lists solely in-frame clones and lacks some. The table lists roughly 56,000 clones, 70% to 90% of them singletons. The sample here was PBMCs, taken around atezolizumab (anti-PD-L1) treatment. The receptors were sampled from a man aged 55 to 70 with urothelial cancer. Both conserved end residues are trimmed from each CDR3. A D gene is named only where the DNA matches it firmly.

D,V,CDR3
TRBD2,TRBV15,ATSRGDGTSGTFGQF
TRBD2,TRBV9,ASSVSGASTDTQY
NA,TRBV4-1,ASSQTGPHQPQH
NA,TRBV16,ASSPAYEQY
TRBD1,TRBV29-1,SARTGGDGYT
TRBD1,TRBV5-1,ASSSPGQGGYGYT
TRBD2,TRBV19,ASSPIGRANEQF
NA,TRBV5-1,ASNLGQQETQY
NA,TRBV11-2,ASSLGVTGNTIY
TRBD1,TRBV5-1,ASSSEPGQALRAIGYT
NA,TRBV18,ASAATRAGVSYEQY
NA,TRBV5-5,ASSSGTYYYNEQF
NA,TRBV18,ASSPTSPGNTEAF
TRBD2,TRBV30,AWTKGLGYNEQF
TRBD1,TRBV27,ASSLTGQGKTEAF
NA,TRBV11-2,ASSLGSREETQY
TRBD1,TRBV2,ASSEETGKKQY
NA,TRBV7-2,ASSLAVGGSNGETQY
NA,TRBV11-2,ASSYRLLYEQY
TRBD2,TRBV27,ASSTTSGGSYNEQF
NA,TRBV11-2,ASSGHYNEQF
NA,TRBV6-1,ASSEALLLSASKNEQF
TRBD2,TRBV25-1,ASSDAGVSTGELF
TRBD1,TRBV5-1,ASSSGQGAWDTGELF
NA,TRBV9,ASSPGNRDQPQH
NA,TRBV19,ASSLFSRLELIDTQY
TRBD1,TRBV5-1,ASSLSGTATNEKLF
NA,TRBV30,AWKAESREKLF
NA,TRBV19,ASSIMGGAGGSYGYT
NA,TRBV7-2,ASSLGPRGNTIY
NA,TRBV10-3,AISERGNEQF
NA,TRBV11-2,ASSQQMNTEAF
NA,TRBV30,AWTKPGRDEKLF
TRBD1,TRBV7-6,ASSFGTGLTYEQY
TRBD1,TRBV9,ASSPQGSSGNTIY
TRBD2,TRBV6-6,ASSLERESEQF
TRBD2,TRBV9,ASSLLAGQHNEQF
TRBD1,TRBV5-8,ASSGDRAGANVLT